These 22 T cell receptor beta chains came from one sample sequenced in a study of identical twins. TCRdb independently ran MiXCR on the 5' RACE reads; one entry per CDR3 protein. Found here are about 530,000 distinct CDR3 sequences, 15% of them singletons; the top ten hold 0.44%. In addition, the sample was reused for a study of yellow fever vaccine responses in identical twins.

The sample consisted of CD4+ T cells sorted from blood. These receptors were taken from a woman aged 18-30 years in good health.

The chain combines TRBV20-1 with TRBJ2-2, with D tentatively TRBD1 or TRBD2 (6 bases each). This CDR3 is 16 amino acids long. The ends were cut back, 0 bases at V and 5 bases at J, with 16 bases in the middle. Per the germline V gene, CDR1 is DFQATT and CDR2 is SNEGSKA (reference sequence). CDR3 loop: CSARDRRDTKTGELFF. The CDR3 DNA sequence: TGCAGTGCTAGAGATAGGCGGGACACCAAAACCGGGGAGCTGTTTTTT.

V gene TRBV3-1 combines with J gene TRBJ2-6, with D tentatively TRBD1 (5 bases). Germline CDR1 LGHDT, CDR2 YNNKEL (reference sequence). V was cut by 3 bases and J by 0 bases, with 12 bases left in between. This CDR3 region has 17 residues. As DNA, the CDR3 is TGTGCCAGCAGCCACCCTGGCAGGGACTCTGGGGCCAACGTCCTGACTTTC. Translating gives CASSHPGRDSGANVLTF.

V is TRBV19 and J is TRBJ2-7; 14 bases line up with TRBD2. The germline CDR1 and CDR2 sequences are LNHDA and SQIVND (reference sequence). The CDR3 length is 16 residues. Germline trimming cut 3 bases from V and 5 bases from J; bases unmatched to any gene: 6. DNA of the CDR3: TGTGCCAGTAGTATCACCGGGACTAGCGGGAGTCACGAGCAGTACTTC. As protein: CASSITGTSGSHEQYF.

The chain employs TRBV2 and TRBJ2-7; 7 nucleotides agree with TRBD2. From germline, CDR1 is SNHLY and CDR2 FYNNEI. V lost 6 bases and J lost 4; bases outside the gene matches: 6. The CDR3 has 13 amino acids. The chain's CDR3 is CASRRTSSYEQYF. The CDR3 DNA follows: TGTGCCAGCAGGCGGACTAGTAGTTACGAGCAGTACTTC.

This chain connects TRBV3-1 to TRBJ2-1, with 10 bases that match TRBD1. The CDR3 is 15 residues long. Germline V gene sequence: CDR1 LGHDT, CDR2 YNNKEL (reference sequence). With V trimmed by 1 base and J by 7 bases, 4 bases remained unmatched. This CDR3 is CASSQGTGGGNEQFF. The CDR3 DNA is TGTGCCAGCAGCCAAGGGACAGGGGGTGGGAATGAGCAGTTCTTC.

There are a few counts of this clonotype. The chain uses TRBV7-8 and TRBJ2-3; weak D call: TRBD2 (6 bases). The V gene lost 8 bases and the J gene lost 6 bases, with 21 bases spanning the gap. This CDR3 has 15 residues. The germline V gene encodes CDR1 SGHVS and CDR2 FQNEAQ. The CDR3 loop is CASGTQGGSVDTQYF. In nucleotides, the CDR3 is TGTGCCAGCGGCACCCAAGGAGGGTCGGTGGATACGCAGTATTTT.

This clonotype was recorded a few times. The chain carries TRBV10-3 and TRBJ2-2, with 7 bases identical to TRBD2. CDR3 size: 15 residues. Germline assignment: CDR1 ENHRY and CDR2 SYGVKD. The junction had 9 bases not matched to a gene; V was cut back by 6 bases and J by 5 bases. CDR3 DNA sequence: TGTGCCATCAGAGGGGCGAGCGGGAATACCGGGGAGCTGTTTTTT. It translates to CAIRGASGNTGELFF.

The CDR3 DNA follows: TGTGCCAGCAGTTTCGACGGAGCCGGCCAGCCCCAGCATTTT. This sequence encodes CASSFDGAGQPQHF. The V call is TRBV12-3 or TRBV12-4, the J call TRBJ1-5; D remains ambiguous. The ends were cut back, 3 bases at V and 7 bases at J, with 13 bases in the middle. The CDR3 runs to 14 residues.

The V call is TRBV12-3 or TRBV12-4, the J call TRBJ1-5; TRBD1 matches 7 bases. J was trimmed by 9 bases and V by 6 bases; bases with no gene match: 8. The length of the CDR3 is 13 residues. The CDR3 DNA sequence: TGTGCCAGCAGCGGACAGGTGGGTCTGCCCCAGCATTTT. Protein: CASSGQVGLPQHF.

This clonotype showed up just a few times. The gene calls are TRBV6-2 or TRBV6-3 and TRBJ2-5; D is unclear. The germline V gene encodes CDR1 MNHEY and CDR2 SVGEGT. The ends were cut back, 4 bases at V and 9 bases at J, with 9 bases in the middle. The CDR3 contains 11 residues. CDR3 protein: CASSWTTAQYF. The CDR3 nucleotides are TGTGCCAGCAGTTGGACCACGGCCCAGTACTTC.

There are a few counts of this clonotype. This chain uses TRBV5-1 with TRBJ2-1, with unresolved D. The germline V gene has CDR1 SGHRS and CDR2 YFSETQ. V shed 4 bases and J shed 10 bases, with 9 bases lying between them. The CDR3 has 11 amino acids. The CDR3, as DNA: TGCGCCAGCAGCCTGAACGGGGAGCAGTTCTTC. Its protein product is CASSLNGEQFF.

The chain carries TRBV24-1 and TRBJ2-1, with 12 bases fitting TRBD2. There are 20 residues in the CDR3. The germline CDR1 and CDR2 sequences are KGHDR and SFDVKD. Trimming cost V 2 bases and J 0 bases; bases outside gene matches: 10. The DNA of the CDR3 is TGTGCCACCAGTGATTCCCTGACTAGCGGGAGTTCAATCTCCTACAATGAGCAGTTCTTC. Protein product: CATSDSLTSGSSISYNEQFF.

This clonotype was seen more than once but under ten times. This chain's CDR3 is CSAPRTPGGMSYNEQFF. The CDR3 coding sequence is TGCAGTGCCCCTAGGACGCCTGGGGGGATGTCCTACAATGAGCAGTTCTTC. The chain links TRBV20-1 to TRBJ2-1; weak D call: TRBD2 (6 bases). This CDR3 has 17 amino acids. Germline V lookup: CDR1 DFQATT, CDR2 SNEGSKA (reference sequence). V was shortened by 6 bases and J by 1 base, with 22 bases between the two germline ends.

The chain links TRBV3-1 to TRBJ2-3; TRBD2 matches at 8 bases. Germline V gene data show CDR1 as LGHDT and CDR2 as YNNKEL (reference sequence). The length of the CDR3 is 16 residues. V lost 1 base, J lost 1 base, and 4 bases stayed unmatched. The CDR3 coding sequence is TGTGCCAGCAGCCAAGGCAGCGGGGGCGGCACAGATACGCAGTATTTT. Amino acids: CASSQGSGGGTDTQYF.

This clonotype showed up just a few times. The gene calls are TRBV6-2 or TRBV6-3 and TRBJ2-5, with a tentative D call TRBD2 (6 bases). CDR3 length: 13 amino acids. Between the trimmed V and J ends, which lost 8 bases and 2 bases, there was a span of 12 bases. The germline CDR1 and CDR2 sequences are MNHEY and SVGEGT. The CDR3 DNA follows: TGTGCCAGCGGGCGGGACTCTCAAGAGACCCAGTACTTC. Translating it yields CASGRDSQETQYF.

This clonotype was seen more than once but under ten times. The chain carries TRBV7-8 and TRBJ2-7; no definite D call. Germline V gene data show CDR1 as SGHVS and CDR2 as FQNEAQ. The CDR3 has 15 residues. V was cut by 2 bases and J by 2 bases, with 13 bases left in between. CDR3 DNA: TGTGCCAGCAGCTTAATGCTGCAGGTAACCTACGAGCAGTACTTC. This sequence encodes CASSLMLQVTYEQYF.

Only a few counts were recorded for this clonotype. The V and J genes are TRBV10-3 and TRBJ1-2; a weak D match, TRBD1 (6 bases). The CDR3 is 15 amino acids. V was cut by 6 bases and J by 4 bases, with 18 bases left in between. From germline, CDR1 is ENHRY and CDR2 SYGVKD. Here the CDR3 reads CAISPTGTGSYGYTF. DNA for the CDR3: TGTGCCATCAGCCCAACAGGGACGGGGAGCTATGGCTACACCTTC.

The chain has TRBV7-6 and TRBJ1-1, with unresolved D. CDR3 length equals 15 residues. The V gene's germline CDR1 is SGHVS and CDR2 FNYEAQ. Trimming stripped 5 bases from V and 0 bases from J, with 13 bases between. CDR3 sequence (DNA): TGTGCCAGCAGCCCCATGACTACTCTGAACACTGAAGCTTTCTTT. Its protein is CASSPMTTLNTEAFF.

This clonotype has a handful of counts. The rearrangement uses TRBV10-3 and TRBJ2-1; no definite D call. Deletions cut 0 bases from V and 4 bases from J, with 22 bases between. Per the germline V gene, CDR1 is ENHRY and CDR2 is SYGVKD. The CDR3 runs to 19 residues. CDR3 sequence (DNA): TGTGCCATCAGTGAGTCGACCGGACGGAAGCTTTTCGATTACAATGAGCAGTTCTTC. Its translation: CAISESTGRKLFDYNEQFF.

This clonotype turned up a few times. The rearrangement links TRBV12-3 or TRBV12-4 to TRBJ2-7; TRBD2 matches at 10 bases. V dropped 5 bases and J dropped 2; count of bases not matched to a gene: 3. This CDR3 comprises 14 residues. In DNA form, the CDR3 reads TGTGCCAGCAGTCCTACTAGCGGGGCCTACGAGCAGTACTTC. Amino acid sequence: CASSPTSGAYEQYF.

J is TRBJ2-5 and V is TRBV29-1, with no clear D. The CDR3 runs to 12 residues. Looked up from germline, CDR1 is SQVTM and CDR2 is ANQGSEA. V was shortened by 4 bases and J by 2 bases, with 8 bases between the two germline ends. The CDR3 sequence: CSVVLAQETQYF. The CDR3 DNA reads as TGCAGCGTTGTGTTGGCTCAAGAGACCCAGTACTTC.

This clonotype was picked up a small number of times. This rearrangement joins TRBV10-2 to TRBJ2-7; 8 bases are shared with TRBD2. CDR3 size: 12 residues. The V gene's germline CDR1 is WSHSY and CDR2 SAAADI. The J segment lost 7 bases and the V segment lost 10 bases, leaving 9 bases of the junction unmatched. CDR3 region: CATRAGEGEQYV. The CDR3 region has the DNA TGCGCCACCAGAGCGGGGGAGGGGGAGCAGTACGTC.